This TCR beta chain was sequenced during a study of T-cell reconstitution after alpha-beta-depleted transplantation in children. Regarding this clonotype: It is likely a read error: a sequence one base away is far more abundant.

A library of TCRbeta sequences, prepared with unique molecular identifiers, was generated. TCRdb reanalysed the PCR reads using MiXCR and keeps one entry per CDR3 protein. The data hold 240,000 or so distinct CDR3 sequences, with about 11% observed a single time. This receptor was identified in a human donor who donated a stem cell graft to a child with acute lymphoblastic leukemia. The sequencing here drew on PBMCs from the stem cell graft donor, taken from the stem cell graft.

CDR3 nucleotide sequence: TGTGCCAGCAGCTCCGGACCGACCACTGAAGCTTTCTTT. It yields the protein CASSSGPTTEAFF. This chain links TRBV12-3 or TRBV12-4 with TRBJ1-1; D gene unclear. V was shortened by 6 bases and J by 4 bases, with 12 bases between the two germline ends. This CDR3 spans 13 amino acids.